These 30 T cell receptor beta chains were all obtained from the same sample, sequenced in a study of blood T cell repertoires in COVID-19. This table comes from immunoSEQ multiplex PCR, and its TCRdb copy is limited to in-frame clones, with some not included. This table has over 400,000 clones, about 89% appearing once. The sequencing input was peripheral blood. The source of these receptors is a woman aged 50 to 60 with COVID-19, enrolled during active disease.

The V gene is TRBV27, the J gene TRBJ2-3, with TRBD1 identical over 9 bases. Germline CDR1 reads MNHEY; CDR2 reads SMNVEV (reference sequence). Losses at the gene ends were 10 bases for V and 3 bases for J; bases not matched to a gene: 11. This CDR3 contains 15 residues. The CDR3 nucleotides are TGTGCCACCCGACCTGGACAGGGGAGGACAGATACGCAGTATTTT. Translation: CATRPGQGRTDTQYF.

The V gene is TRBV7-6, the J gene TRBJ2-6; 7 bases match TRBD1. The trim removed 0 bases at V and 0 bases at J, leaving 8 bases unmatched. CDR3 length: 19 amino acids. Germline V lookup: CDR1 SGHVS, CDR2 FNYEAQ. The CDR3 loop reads CASSLAGTARPSGANVLTF. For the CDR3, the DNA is TGTGCCAGCAGCTTAGCGGGGACAGCCCGTCCCTCTGGGGCCAACGTCCTGACTTTC.

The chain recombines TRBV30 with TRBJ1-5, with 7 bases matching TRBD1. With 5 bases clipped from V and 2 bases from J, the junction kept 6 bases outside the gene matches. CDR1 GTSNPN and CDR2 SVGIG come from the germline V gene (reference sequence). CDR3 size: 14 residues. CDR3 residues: CAWGRGQGNQPQHF. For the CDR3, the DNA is TGTGCCTGGGGTAGAGGACAGGGCAATCAGCCCCAGCATTTT.

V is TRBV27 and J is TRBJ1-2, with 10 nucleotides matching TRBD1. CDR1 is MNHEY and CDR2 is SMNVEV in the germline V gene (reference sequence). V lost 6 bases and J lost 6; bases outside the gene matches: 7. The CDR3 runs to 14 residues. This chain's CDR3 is CASRGTGEDHGYTF. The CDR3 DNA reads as TGTGCCAGCAGGGGGACAGGGGAAGATCATGGCTACACCTTC.

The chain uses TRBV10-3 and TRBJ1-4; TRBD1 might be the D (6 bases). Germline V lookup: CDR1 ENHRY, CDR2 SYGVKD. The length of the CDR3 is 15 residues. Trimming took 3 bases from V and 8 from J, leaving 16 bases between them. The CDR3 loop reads CAISDRAGEGEKLFF. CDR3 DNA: TGTGCCATCAGTGATCGGGCAGGGGAGGGCGAAAAACTGTTTTTT.

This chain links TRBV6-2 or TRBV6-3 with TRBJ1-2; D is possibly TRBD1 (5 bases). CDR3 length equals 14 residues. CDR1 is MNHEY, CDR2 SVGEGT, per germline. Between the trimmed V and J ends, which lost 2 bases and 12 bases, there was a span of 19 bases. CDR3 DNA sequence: TGTGCCAGCAGTTACCCCGAAGGGGTCCCTCTTAACACCTTC. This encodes CASSYPEGVPLNTF.

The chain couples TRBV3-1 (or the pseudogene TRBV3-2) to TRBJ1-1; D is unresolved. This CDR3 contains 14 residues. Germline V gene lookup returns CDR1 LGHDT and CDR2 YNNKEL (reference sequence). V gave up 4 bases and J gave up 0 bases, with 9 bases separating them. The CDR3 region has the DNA TGTGCCAGCAGCCCCCACACCCTGAACACTGAAGCTTTCTTT. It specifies CASSPHTLNTEAFF.

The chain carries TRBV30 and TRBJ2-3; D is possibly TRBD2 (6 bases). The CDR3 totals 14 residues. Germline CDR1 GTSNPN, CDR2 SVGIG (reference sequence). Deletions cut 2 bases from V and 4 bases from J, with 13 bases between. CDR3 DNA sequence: TGTGCCTGGAGTCACGGGGGTAGCGCAGATACGCAGTATTTT. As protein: CAWSHGGSADTQYF.

CDR3 in amino acids: CASSTPAGTGTHEQFF. In DNA, the CDR3 is TGTGCCAGCAGTACTCCCGCCGGGACAGGGACGCATGAGCAGTTCTTC. The chain joins TRBV27 to TRBJ2-1, with 9 positions matching TRBD1. The CDR3 sequence is 16 residues long. Germline CDR1 reads MNHEY; CDR2 reads SMNVEV (reference sequence). The V gene end was trimmed by 5 bases and the J gene end by 8 bases; junction bases not matched to a gene: 13.

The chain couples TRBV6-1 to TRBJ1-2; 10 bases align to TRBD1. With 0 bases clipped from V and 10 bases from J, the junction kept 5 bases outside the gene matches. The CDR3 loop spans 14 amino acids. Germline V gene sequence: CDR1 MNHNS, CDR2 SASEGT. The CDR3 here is CASSEATGGVDYTF. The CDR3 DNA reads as TGTGCCAGCAGTGAAGCGACAGGGGGCGTCGACTACACCTTC.

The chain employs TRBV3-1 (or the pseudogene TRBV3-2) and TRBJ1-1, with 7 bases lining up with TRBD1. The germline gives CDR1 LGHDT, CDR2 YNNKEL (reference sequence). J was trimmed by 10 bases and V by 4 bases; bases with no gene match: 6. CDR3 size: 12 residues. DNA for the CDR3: TGTGCCAGCAGCCTTCCCCGACAGGGAGCTTTCTTT. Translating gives CASSLPRQGAFF.

In nucleotides, the CDR3 is TGTGCCTGGGCAGGGCAGGACAATTCACCCCTCCACTTT. Protein product: CAWAGQDNSPLHF. J is TRBJ1-6 and V is TRBV30; maybe TRBD1 (5 bases). Trimming stripped 5 bases from V and 7 bases from J, with 12 bases between. The CDR3 has 13 amino acids. CDR1 GTSNPN and CDR2 SVGIG come from the germline V gene (reference sequence).

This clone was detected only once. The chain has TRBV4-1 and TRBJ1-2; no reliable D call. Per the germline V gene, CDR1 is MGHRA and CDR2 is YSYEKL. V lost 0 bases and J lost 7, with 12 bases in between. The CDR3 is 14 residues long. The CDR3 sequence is CASSQDTDLFGYTF. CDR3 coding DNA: TGCGCCAGCAGCCAAGATACAGATCTTTTTGGCTACACCTTC.

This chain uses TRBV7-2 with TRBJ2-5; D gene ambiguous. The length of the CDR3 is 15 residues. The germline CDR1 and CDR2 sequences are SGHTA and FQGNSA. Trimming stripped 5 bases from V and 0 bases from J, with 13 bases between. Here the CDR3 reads CASSPTRQDQETQYF. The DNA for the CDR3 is TGTGCCAGCAGCCCCACCCGGCAGGACCAAGAGACCCAGTACTTC.

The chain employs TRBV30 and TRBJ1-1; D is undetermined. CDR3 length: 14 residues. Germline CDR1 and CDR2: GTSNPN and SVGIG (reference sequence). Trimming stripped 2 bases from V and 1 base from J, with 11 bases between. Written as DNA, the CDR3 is TGTGCCTGGAGTATAAGCATATCGAACACTGAAGCTTTCTTT. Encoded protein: CAWSISISNTEAFF.

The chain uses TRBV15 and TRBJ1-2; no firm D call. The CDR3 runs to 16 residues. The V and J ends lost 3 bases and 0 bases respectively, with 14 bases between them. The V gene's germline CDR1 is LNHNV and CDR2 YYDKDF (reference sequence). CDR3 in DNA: TGTGCCACCAGCAGCCTTCGAGATAGAGCTAACTATGGCTACACCTTC. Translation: CATSSLRDRANYGYTF. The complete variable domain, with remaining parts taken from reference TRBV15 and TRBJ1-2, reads DAMVIQNPRYQVTQFGKPVTLSCSQTLNHNVMYWYQQKSSQAPKLLFHYYDKDFNNEADTPDNFQSRRPNTSFCFLDIRSPGLGDTAMYLCATSSLRDRANYGYTFGSGTRLTVV.

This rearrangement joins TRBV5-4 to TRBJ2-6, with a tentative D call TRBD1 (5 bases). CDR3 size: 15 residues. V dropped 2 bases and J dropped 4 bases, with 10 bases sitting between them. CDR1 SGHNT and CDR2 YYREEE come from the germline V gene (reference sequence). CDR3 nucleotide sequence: TGTGCCAGCAGCTTTGAAGGGGCCGGGGCCAACGTCCTGACTTTC. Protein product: CASSFEGAGANVLTF.

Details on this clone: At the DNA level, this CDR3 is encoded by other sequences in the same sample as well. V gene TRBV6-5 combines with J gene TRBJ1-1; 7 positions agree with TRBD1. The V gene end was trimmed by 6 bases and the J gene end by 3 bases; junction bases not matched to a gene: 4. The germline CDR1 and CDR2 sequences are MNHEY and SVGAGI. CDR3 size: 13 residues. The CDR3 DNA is TGTGCCAGCAGCTACGACAGGGACACTGAAGCTTTCTTT. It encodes CASSYDRDTEAFF.

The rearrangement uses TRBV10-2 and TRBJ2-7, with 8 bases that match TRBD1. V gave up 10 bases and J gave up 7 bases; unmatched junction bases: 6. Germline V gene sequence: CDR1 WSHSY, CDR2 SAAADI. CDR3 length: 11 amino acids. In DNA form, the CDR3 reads TGCGCCACCGGGACAGGAAATGAGCAGTACTTC. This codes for CATGTGNEQYF.

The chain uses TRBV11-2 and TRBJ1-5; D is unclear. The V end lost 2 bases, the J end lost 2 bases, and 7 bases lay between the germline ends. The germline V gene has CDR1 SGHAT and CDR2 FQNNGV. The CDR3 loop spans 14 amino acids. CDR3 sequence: CASSLWAGNQPQHF. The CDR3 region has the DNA TGTGCCAGCAGCTTATGGGCAGGCAATCAGCCCCAGCATTTT.

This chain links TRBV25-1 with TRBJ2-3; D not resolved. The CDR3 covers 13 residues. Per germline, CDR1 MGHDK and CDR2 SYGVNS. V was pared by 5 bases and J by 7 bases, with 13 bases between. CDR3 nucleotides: TGTGCCAGCAGTCCCAGACTGATCAATACGCAGTATTTT. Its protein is CASSPRLINTQYF.

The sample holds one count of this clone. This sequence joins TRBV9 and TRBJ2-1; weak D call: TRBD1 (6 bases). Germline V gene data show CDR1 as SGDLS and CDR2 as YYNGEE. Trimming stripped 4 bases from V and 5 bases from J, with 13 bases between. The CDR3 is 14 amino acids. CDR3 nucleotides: TGTGCCAGCAGCATAAAGACAGGTCACAATGAGCAGTTCTTC. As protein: CASSIKTGHNEQFF.

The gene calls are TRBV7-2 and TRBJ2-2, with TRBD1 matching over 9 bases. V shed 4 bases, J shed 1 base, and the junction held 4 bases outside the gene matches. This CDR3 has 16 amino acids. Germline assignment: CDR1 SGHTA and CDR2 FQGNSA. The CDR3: CASSSTGGWNTGELFF. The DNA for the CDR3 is TGTGCCAGCAGCTCGACAGGGGGATGGAACACCGGGGAGCTGTTTTTT.

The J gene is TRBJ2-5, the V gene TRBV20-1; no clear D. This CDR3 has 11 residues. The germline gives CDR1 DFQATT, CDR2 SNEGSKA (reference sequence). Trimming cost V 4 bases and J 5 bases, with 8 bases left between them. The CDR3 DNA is TGCAGTGCTATAGTGGGCGAGACCCAGTACTTC. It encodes CSAIVGETQYF.

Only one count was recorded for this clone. The CDR3 sequence: CASSSPGTTNTEAFF. The CDR3 coding sequence is TGTGCCAGCAGTTCTCCCGGGACAACGAACACTGAAGCTTTCTTT. The chain has TRBV28 and TRBJ1-1, with D maybe TRBD1 (6 bases). The CDR3 has 15 amino acids. V was cut by 4 bases and J by 1 base, with 13 bases left in between. Germline CDR1 is MDHEN and CDR2 is SYDVKM.

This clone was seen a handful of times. CDR3 residues: CASPRGPRGYGYTF. CDR3 nucleotides: TGTGCCAGCCCTCGGGGTCCCCGGGGCTATGGCTACACCTTC. The gene calls are TRBV21-1 and TRBJ1-2. TRBV21-1 is an annotated pseudogene. This CDR3 is built from 14 residues.

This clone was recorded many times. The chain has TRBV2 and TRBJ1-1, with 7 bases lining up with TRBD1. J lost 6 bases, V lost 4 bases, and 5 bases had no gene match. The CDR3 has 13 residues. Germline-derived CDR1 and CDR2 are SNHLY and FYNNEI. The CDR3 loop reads CASSGDSISEAFF. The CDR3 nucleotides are TGTGCCAGCAGTGGGGACAGTATTTCTGAAGCTTTCTTT.

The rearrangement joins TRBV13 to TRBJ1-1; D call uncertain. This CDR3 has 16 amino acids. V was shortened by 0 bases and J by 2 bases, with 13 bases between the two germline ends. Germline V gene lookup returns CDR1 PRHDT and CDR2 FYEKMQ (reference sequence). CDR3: CASSLGTSPLNTEAFF. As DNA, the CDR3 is TGTGCCAGCAGCTTAGGGACAAGTCCCTTAAACACTGAAGCTTTCTTT.

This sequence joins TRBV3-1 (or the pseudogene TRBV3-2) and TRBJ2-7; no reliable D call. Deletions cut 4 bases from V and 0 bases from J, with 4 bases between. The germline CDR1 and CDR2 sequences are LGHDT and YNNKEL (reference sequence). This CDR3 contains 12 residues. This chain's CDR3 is CASSRSSYEQYF. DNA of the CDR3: TGTGCCAGCAGCCGGAGCTCCTACGAGCAGTACTTC.

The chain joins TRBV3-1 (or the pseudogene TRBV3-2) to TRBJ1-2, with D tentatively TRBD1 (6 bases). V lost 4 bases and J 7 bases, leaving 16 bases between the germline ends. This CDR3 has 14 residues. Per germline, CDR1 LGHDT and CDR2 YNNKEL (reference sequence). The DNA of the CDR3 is TGTGCCAGCAGCCCTCGGGACACCCAAATTGGCTACACCTTC. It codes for CASSPRDTQIGYTF.